Sequencing of this T cell receptor (beta chain) was carried out in a study of ipilimumab plus nivolumab after autologous stem cell transplantation. Patients got ipilimumab 1 mg/kg beginning 14 to 28 days post-transplant. This table comes from immunoSEQ multiplex PCR, and its TCRdb copy is limited to in-frame clones, with some not included. Of roughly 86,000 clones in the sample, approximately 86% are singletons; the top ten hold roughly 2%. Trimming took 8 bases from V and 2 from J, leaving 15 bases between them. Germline assignment: CDR1 SNHLY and CDR2 FYNNEI. The CDR3 is 14 amino acids. V and J are TRBV2 and TRBJ1-1; possibly TRBD1 for D (5 bases). This sample comprised PBMCs, obtained in a trial of ipilimumab plus nivolumab as post-transplant consolidation. The clonotype comes from a male donor with diffuse large B-cell lymphoma. DNA of the CDR3: TGTGCCAGCCTTCGTCGGGGCCTTAACACTGAAGCTTTCTTT. This codes for CASLRRGLNTEAFF. The full variable domain, in which reference TRBV2 and TRBJ1-1 provide the parts outside the CDR3, is EPEVTQTPSHQVTQMGQEVILRCVPISNHLYFYWYRQILGQKVEFLVSFYNNEISEKSEIFDDQFSVERPDGSNFTLKIRSTKLEDSAMYFCASLRRGLNTEAFFGQGTRLTVV.